These 11 T cell receptor beta chains were sequenced from one sample in a study of CD8 T cells in ankylosing spondylitis. TCRdb processed the 5' RACE reads anew with MiXCR; each CDR3 protein has one entry. This table holds hundreds of thousands of distinct CDR3 sequences, 8% to 9% found once. Sequencing was performed on blood, either unsorted or a sorted T cell fraction (not recorded which). These receptors all come from a female donor with ankylosing spondylitis or in good health (not recorded which).

This clonotype was recorded many times. The chain couples TRBV4-3 to TRBJ2-7; D possibly corresponds to TRBD1 (5 bases). Germline CDR1 and CDR2: LGHNA and YSLEER. This CDR3 has 15 residues. V shed 0 bases and J shed 2 bases, with 11 bases lying between them. The CDR3 bases are TGCGCCAGCAGCCAAGAACGTACAGGAGCCTACGAGCAGTACTTC. Translated, it gives CASSQERTGAYEQYF.

This clonotype occurred many times. The J gene is TRBJ2-1, the V gene TRBV20-1; 9 nucleotides line up with TRBD2. Trimming took 0 bases from V and 7 from J; bases not matched to a gene: 7. Germline CDR1 DFQATT, CDR2 SNEGSKA (reference sequence). The CDR3 spans 15 residues. CDR3 sequence reads: CSARDPAGGVNEQFF. CDR3 nucleotide sequence: TGCAGTGCTAGAGATCCAGCGGGAGGTGTGAATGAGCAGTTCTTC.

As to this clonotype: Its ends do not fully match the called genes, so a read error is possible. The chain uses TRBV29-1 and TRBJ1-1; D might be TRBD1 (6 bases). CDR1 and CDR2 (germline): SQVTM, ANQGSEA. CDR3 size: 13 residues. The CDR3 here is CSVKDRQNTEAFF. The CDR3, as DNA: TGCAGCGTTAAAGACAGGCAGAACACTGAAGCTTTCTTT.

This clonotype occurred once. The rearrangement uses TRBV28 and TRBJ2-1; D possibly uses TRBD1 or TRBD2 (5 bases each). V was trimmed by 6 bases and J by 0 bases, leaving 18 bases between them. This CDR3 comprises 17 residues. Germline CDR1 MDHEN, CDR2 SYDVKM. CDR3: CASRLRHGASSYNEQFF. CDR3 coding DNA: TGTGCCAGCAGATTACGGCACGGGGCAAGCTCCTACAATGAGCAGTTCTTC.

This clonotype was counted ten times or more. The chain couples TRBV5-1 to TRBJ2-7, with 12 bases identical to TRBD2. Per germline, CDR1 SGHRS and CDR2 YFSETQ. V trimming: 4 bases; J trimming: 2 bases; junction bases outside the gene matches: 4. The CDR3 is 15 amino acids. CDR3 region: CASSTASGRAYEQYF. CDR3 bases: TGCGCCAGCAGCACCGCTAGCGGGAGGGCCTACGAGCAGTACTTC.

This clonotype was seen many times. At one boundary the junction diverges from the germline segment, which might be a read error. The chain uses TRBV20-1 and TRBJ2-7; tentative D call: TRBD2 (7 bases). Per the germline V gene, CDR1 is DFQATT and CDR2 is SNEGSKA (reference sequence). The CDR3 runs to 15 residues. Written as DNA, the CDR3 is TGCAGTGCCAGAGGGGGAGGGGGAGCAGTCTACGAGCAGTACTTC. Its protein is CSARGGGGAVYEQYF.

A few counts support this clonotype. The chain recombines TRBV5-4 with TRBJ2-1, with TRBD2 matching 7 bases. Trimming took 1 base from V and 4 from J; bases not matched to a gene: 8. This CDR3 comprises 16 residues. CDR1 and CDR2 (germline): SGHNT, YYREEE (reference sequence). DNA for the CDR3: TGTGCCAGCAGCTTGAAGCGGGAAACGGGTTACAATGAGCAGTTCTTC. It codes for CASSLKRETGYNEQFF.

This clonotype has more than one count but fewer than ten. This chain joins TRBV28 and TRBJ1-2; D possibly corresponds to TRBD1 (5 bases). Germline V gene lookup returns CDR1 MDHEN and CDR2 SYDVKM. The CDR3 spans 15 residues. V dropped 7 bases and J dropped 7 bases, with 22 bases sitting between them. Here the CDR3 reads CASTPWGGGFSGYTF. CDR3 sequence (DNA): TGTGCCAGCACCCCTTGGGGGGGGGGGTTTAGTGGCTACACCTTC.

This clonotype was counted at least ten times. The chain links TRBV6-2 or TRBV6-3 to TRBJ2-1; TRBD1 agrees at 7 bases. V gave up 8 bases and J gave up 8 bases; unmatched junction bases: 12. This CDR3 has 14 residues. The germline V gene has CDR1 MNHEY and CDR2 SVGEGT. The chain's CDR3 is CASGDRVGQDEQFF. The CDR3, as DNA: TGTGCCAGCGGGGACCGGGTCGGACAGGATGAGCAGTTCTTC.

The table lists this clonotype with many counts. V is TRBV29-1 and J is TRBJ2-5; a weak D match, TRBD2 (5 bases). Germline loops: CDR1 SQVTM, CDR2 ANQGSEA. V shed 5 bases and J shed 5 bases, with 9 bases lying between them. The CDR3 contains 11 residues. CDR3 DNA: TGCAGCGTTCGGGATTTGGAGACCCAGTACTTC. Protein: CSVRDLETQYF.

In this sample, this clonotype turned up many times. The chain recombines TRBV15 with TRBJ1-1; possible D gene TRBD1, 5 bases. Germline CDR1 LNHNV, CDR2 YYDKDF (reference sequence). V was pared by 4 bases and J by 8 bases, with 14 bases between. This CDR3 region has 13 residues. CDR3 in amino acids: CATSKTPRQEAFF. The CDR3 nucleotides read TGTGCCACCAGCAAAACTCCCCGACAGGAAGCTTTCTTT. Full variable domain (remainder filled in from reference TRBV15 and TRBJ1-1): DAMVIQNPRYQVTQFGKPVTLSCSQTLNHNVMYWYQQKSSQAPKLLFHYYDKDFNNEADTPDNFQSRRPNTSFCFLDIRSPGLGDTAMYLCATSKTPRQEAFFGQGTRLTVV.